The sequence of this T cell receptor (beta chain) was determined in a study of blood T cell repertoires in COVID-19. Per the germline V gene, CDR1 is SQVTM and CDR2 is ANQGSEA. Trimming cost V 6 bases and J 4 bases, with 21 bases left between them. This CDR3 spans 16 amino acids. TCRdb's copy holds only in-frame clones and misses some; the assay was immunoSEQ multiplex PCR. Here the sample spans hundreds of thousands of clones, 83% being singletons. The sequence came from a woman aged 45-65 years who had been exposed to COVID-19. V usage is TRBV29-1 and J usage is TRBJ1-4, with a possible D match to TRBD1 (6 bases). The source material was PBMCs or T cells enriched from blood (not recorded which). CDR3 protein: CSVQAGAGSVNEKLFF. Here the CDR3 DNA reads TGCAGCGTCCAAGCGGGGGCAGGGAGTGTTAATGAAAAACTGTTTTTT.